This T cell receptor beta chain was identified during a study of regulatory T cells in long-lasting Graves disease. Study-wide findings and caveats: TCR diversity in persistent Graves' patients was below that of newly diagnosed ones. It was in persistent disease that TRBV28, TRBJ1-2 and TRBJ2-5 were favored.

The time point here: newly diagnosed GD, antithyroid drugs for less than 3 months. Construction of the TCR library relied on RNA isolated from PBMCs. The germline CDR1 and CDR2 sequences are MDHEN and SYDVKM. Germline trimming cut 7 bases from V and 7 bases from J; bases unmatched to any gene: 10. This CDR3 has 14 amino acids. With regard to this clonotype: The antigen is undetermined.

Sequencing libraries for TCR beta were prepared with iRepertoire HTBI primers and Arm-PCR of CDR3 regions. TCRdb fed the multiplex PCR reads into MiXCR, producing one record per CDR3 protein. In the table there are roughly 400,000 distinct CDR3 sequences, about a sixth of which are singletons. The same sample was also studied in work on T cells in Graves' hyperthyroidism and ophthalmopathy.

The TCR originated in a woman aged 18-29 years with Graves disease. The rearrangement uses TRBV28 and TRBJ2-4; 7 bases are shared with TRBD2. The sequencing used peripheral blood mononuclear cells (PBMCs), collected at new diagnosis, from a patient treated with antithyroid drugs. This CDR3 is CASKAGRGGNIQYF. CDR3 bases: TGTGCCAGCAAAGCGGGACGGGGAGGGAACATTCAGTACTTC.